This section outlines one TCR beta chain sequence together with its context. This specimen belongs to a study of shared T cell receptors in the human thymus. Trimming pared 1 base from V and 5 bases from J, leaving 11 bases between. The V gene's germline CDR1 is MNHNS and CDR2 SASEGT. This CDR3 is 14 amino acids long. Repertoires were generated with immunoSEQ multiplex PCR, while TCRdb's copy carries only in-frame clones and drops some. This table has about 380,000 clones, 85% to 95% appearing once. This sequence was found in a human donor. The chain carries TRBV6-1 and TRBJ1-1, with D possibly TRBD1 on 6 matching bases. Sample: thymocytes. CDR3 sequence reads: CASSEGQGRTEAFF. The CDR3 nucleotides are TGTGCCAGCAGTGAAGGGCAGGGGCGGACTGAAGCTTTCTTT.